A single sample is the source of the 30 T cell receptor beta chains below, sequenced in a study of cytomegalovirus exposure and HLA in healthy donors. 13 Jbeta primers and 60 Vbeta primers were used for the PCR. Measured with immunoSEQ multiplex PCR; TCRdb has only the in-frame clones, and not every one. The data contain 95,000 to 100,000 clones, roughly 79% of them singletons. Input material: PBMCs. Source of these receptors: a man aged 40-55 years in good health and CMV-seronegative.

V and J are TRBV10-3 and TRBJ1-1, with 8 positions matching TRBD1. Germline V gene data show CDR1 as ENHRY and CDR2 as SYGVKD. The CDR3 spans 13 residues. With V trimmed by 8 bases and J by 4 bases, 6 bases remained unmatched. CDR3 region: CAIGRTGGTEAFF. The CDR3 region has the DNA TGTGCCATCGGTCGTACAGGGGGCACTGAAGCTTTCTTT.

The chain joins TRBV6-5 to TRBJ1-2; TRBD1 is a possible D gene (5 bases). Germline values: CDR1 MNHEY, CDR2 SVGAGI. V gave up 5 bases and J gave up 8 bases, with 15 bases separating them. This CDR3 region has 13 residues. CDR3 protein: CASSPTGVRGYTF. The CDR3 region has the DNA TGTGCCAGCAGTCCGACGGGGGTTAGAGGCTACACCTTC.

DNA of the CDR3: TGTGCCAGCAGCGCCGGGACAGGGGGCGCGCACACCTTC. Its protein product is CASSAGTGGAHTF. The chain carries TRBV9 and TRBJ1-2, with 12 bases fitting TRBD1. The CDR3 length is 13 residues. Per germline, CDR1 SGDLS and CDR2 YYNGEE. After removal of 3 bases from V and 12 bases from J, the junction contained 6 bases not matched to a gene.

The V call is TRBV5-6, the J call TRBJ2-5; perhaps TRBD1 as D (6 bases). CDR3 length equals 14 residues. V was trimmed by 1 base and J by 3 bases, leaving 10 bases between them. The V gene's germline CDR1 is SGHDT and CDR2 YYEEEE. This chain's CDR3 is CASSLTGNKETQYF. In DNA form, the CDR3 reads TGTGCCAGCAGCTTGACAGGGAATAAAGAGACCCAGTACTTC.

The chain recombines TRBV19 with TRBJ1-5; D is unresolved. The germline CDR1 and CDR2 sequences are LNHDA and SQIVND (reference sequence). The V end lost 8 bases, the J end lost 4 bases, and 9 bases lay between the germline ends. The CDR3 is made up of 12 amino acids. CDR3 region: CASGLLNQPQHF. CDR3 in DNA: TGTGCCAGTGGGCTGCTAAATCAGCCCCAGCATTTT.

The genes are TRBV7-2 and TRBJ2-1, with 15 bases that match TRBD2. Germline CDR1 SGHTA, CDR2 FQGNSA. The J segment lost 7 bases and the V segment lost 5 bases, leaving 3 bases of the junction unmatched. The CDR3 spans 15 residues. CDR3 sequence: CASSRTSGGANEQFF. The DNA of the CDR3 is TGTGCCAGCAGCAGGACTAGCGGGGGGGCAAATGAGCAGTTCTTC.

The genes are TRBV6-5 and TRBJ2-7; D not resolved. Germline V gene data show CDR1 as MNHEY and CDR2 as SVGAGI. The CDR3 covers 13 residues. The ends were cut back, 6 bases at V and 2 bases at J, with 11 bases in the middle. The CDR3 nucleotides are TGTGCCAGCAGGCGACTCCGGGCCTACGAGCAGTACTTC. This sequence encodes CASRRLRAYEQYF.

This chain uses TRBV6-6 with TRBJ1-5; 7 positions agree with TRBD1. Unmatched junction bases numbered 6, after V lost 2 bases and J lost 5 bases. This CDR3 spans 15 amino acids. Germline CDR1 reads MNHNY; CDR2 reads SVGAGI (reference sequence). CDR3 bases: TGTGCCAGCAGTTACCACAGGGGCACTTATCAGCCCCAGCATTTT. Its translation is CASSYHRGTYQPQHF.

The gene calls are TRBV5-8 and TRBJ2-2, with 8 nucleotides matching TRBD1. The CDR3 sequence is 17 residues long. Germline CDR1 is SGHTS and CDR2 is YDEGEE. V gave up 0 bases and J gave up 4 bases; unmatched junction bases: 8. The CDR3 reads CASSLGFGQGTTGELFF. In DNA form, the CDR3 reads TGTGCCAGCAGCTTGGGTTTCGGACAGGGAACCACCGGGGAGCTGTTTTTT.

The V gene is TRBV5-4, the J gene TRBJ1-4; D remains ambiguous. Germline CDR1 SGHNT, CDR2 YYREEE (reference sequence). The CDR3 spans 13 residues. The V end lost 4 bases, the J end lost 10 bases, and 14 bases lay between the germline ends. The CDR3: CASSTAMAGKLFF. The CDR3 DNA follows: TGTGCCAGCAGCACCGCCATGGCGGGAAAACTGTTTTTT. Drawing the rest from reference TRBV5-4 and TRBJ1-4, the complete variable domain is ETGVTQSPTHLIKTRGQQVTLRCSSQSGHNTVSWYQQALGQGPQFIFQYYREEENGRGNFPPRFSGLQFPNYSSELNVNALELDDSALYLCASSTAMAGKLFFGSGTQLSVL.

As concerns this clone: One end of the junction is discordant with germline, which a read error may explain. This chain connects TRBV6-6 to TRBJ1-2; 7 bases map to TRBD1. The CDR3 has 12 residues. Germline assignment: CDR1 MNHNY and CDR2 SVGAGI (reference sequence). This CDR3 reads CASSAQGGRPNF. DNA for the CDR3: TGTGCCAGCAGCGCGCAGGGGGGCAGACCTAACTTC.

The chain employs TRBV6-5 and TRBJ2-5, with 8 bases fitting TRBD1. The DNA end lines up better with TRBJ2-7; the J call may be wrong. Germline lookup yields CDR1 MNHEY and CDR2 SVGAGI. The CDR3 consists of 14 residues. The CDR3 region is CASSGQGGSYEQYF. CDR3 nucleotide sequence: TGTGCCAGCAGCGGACAGGGTGGGTCCTACGAGCAGTACTTC.

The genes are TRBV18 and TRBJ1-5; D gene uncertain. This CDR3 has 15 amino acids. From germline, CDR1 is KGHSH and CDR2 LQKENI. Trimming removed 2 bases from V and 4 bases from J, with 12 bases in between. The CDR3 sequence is CASSPGGNGNQPQHF. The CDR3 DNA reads TGTGCCAGCTCACCAGGAGGGAATGGAAATCAGCCCCAGCATTTT.

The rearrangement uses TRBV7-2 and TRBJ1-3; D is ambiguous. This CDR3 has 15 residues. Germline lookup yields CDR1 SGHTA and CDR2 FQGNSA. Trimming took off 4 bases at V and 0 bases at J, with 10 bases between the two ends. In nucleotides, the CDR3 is TGTGCCAGCAGCTCATCCGGGTACTCTGGAAACACCATATATTTT. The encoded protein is CASSSSGYSGNTIYF.

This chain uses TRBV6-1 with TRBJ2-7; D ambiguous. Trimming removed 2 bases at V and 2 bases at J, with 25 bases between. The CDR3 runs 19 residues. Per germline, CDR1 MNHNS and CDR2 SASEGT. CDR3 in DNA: TGTGCCAGCAGTGAATATGGATCGGGTGGAATTGCGATCACCTACGAGCAGTACTTC. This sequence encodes CASSEYGSGGIAITYEQYF.

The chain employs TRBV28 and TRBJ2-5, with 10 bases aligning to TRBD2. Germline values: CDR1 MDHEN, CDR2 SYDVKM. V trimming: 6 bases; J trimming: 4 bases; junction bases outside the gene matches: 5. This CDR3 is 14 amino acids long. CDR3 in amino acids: CASSPAGGRETQYF. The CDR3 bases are TGTGCCAGCAGCCCAGCGGGGGGGAGAGAGACCCAGTACTTC.

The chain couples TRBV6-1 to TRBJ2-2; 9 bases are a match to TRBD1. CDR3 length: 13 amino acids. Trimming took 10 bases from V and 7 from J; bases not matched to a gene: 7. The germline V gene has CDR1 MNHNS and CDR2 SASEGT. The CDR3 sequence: CANQDRGYGELFF. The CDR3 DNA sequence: TGTGCCAACCAGGACAGGGGATACGGGGAGCTGTTTTTT.

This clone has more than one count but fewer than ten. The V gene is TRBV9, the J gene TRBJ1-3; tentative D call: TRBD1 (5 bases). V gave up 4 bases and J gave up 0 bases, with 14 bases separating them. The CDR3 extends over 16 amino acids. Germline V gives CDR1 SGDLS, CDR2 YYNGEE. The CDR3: CASSTRDSHSGNTIYF. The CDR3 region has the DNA TGTGCCAGCAGCACCCGGGACTCCCACTCTGGAAACACCATATATTTT. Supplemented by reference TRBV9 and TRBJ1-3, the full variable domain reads DSGVTQTPKHLITATGQRVTLRCSPRSGDLSVYWYQQSLDQGLQFLIQYYNGEERAKGNILERFSAQQFPDLHSELNLSSLELGDSALYFCASSTRDSHSGNTIYFGEGSWLTVV.

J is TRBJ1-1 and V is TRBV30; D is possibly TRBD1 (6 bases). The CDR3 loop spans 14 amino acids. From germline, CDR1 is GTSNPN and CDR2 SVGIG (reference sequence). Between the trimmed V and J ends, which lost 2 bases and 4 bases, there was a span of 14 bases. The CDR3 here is CAWSLDRGGTEAFF. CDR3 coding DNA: TGTGCCTGGAGTCTCGACAGAGGGGGCACTGAAGCTTTCTTT.

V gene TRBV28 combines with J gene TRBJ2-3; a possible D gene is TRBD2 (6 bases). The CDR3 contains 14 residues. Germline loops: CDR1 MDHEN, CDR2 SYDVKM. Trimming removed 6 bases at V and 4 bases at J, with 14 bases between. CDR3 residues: CASSEEGRADTQYF. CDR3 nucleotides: TGTGCCAGCAGCGAGGAGGGCCGGGCAGATACGCAGTATTTT.

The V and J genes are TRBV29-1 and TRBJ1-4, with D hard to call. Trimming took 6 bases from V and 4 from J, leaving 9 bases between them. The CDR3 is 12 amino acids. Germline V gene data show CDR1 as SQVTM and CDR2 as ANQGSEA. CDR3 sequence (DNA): TGCAGCGTACGGAGTTTTAATGAAAAACTGTTTTTT. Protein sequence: CSVRSFNEKLFF.

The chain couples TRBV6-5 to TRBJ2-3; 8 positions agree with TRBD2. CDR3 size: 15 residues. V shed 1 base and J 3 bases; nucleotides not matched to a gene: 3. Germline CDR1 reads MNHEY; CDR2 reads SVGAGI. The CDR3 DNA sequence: TGTGCCAGCAGTTACTACGGCGGGAGGACAGATACGCAGTATTTT. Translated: CASSYYGGRTDTQYF.

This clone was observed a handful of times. The CDR3 region is CASTLGGQGFSPLHF. Written as DNA, the CDR3 is TGTGCCAGCACCCTAGGGGGACAGGGTTTCTCACCCCTCCACTTT. The chain has TRBV6-1 and TRBJ1-6, with TRBD1 matching 9 bases. This CDR3 contains 15 residues. The germline V gene encodes CDR1 MNHNS and CDR2 SASEGT. V dropped 7 bases and J dropped 10; count of bases not matched to a gene: 11.

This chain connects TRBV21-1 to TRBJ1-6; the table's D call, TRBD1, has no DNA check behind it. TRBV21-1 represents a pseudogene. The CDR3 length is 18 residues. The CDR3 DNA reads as TGTGCCAGCAGCATCGACCCGACAGGTAGAATCAATAATTCACCCCTCCACTTT. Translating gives CASSIDPTGRINNSPLHF.

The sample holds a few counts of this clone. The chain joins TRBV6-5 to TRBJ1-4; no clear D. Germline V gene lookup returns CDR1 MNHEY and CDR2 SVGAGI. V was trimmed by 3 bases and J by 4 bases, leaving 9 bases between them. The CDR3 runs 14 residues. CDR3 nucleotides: TGTGCCAGCAGTTATAGGCGGCTTAATGAAAAACTGTTTTTT. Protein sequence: CASSYRRLNEKLFF.

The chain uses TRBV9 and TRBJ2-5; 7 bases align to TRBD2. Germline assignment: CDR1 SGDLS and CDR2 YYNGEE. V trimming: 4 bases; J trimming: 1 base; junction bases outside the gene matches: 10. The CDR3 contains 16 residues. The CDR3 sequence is CASSPGAGVGQETQYF. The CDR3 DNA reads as TGTGCCAGCAGCCCCGGGGCGGGGGTGGGCCAAGAGACCCAGTACTTC.

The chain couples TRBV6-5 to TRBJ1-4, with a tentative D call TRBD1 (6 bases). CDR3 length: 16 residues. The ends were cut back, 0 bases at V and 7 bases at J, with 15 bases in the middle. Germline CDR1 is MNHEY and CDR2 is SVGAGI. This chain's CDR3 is CASSYSKGGIGEKLFF. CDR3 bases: TGTGCCAGCAGTTACTCGAAGGGGGGGATTGGTGAAAAACTGTTTTTT.

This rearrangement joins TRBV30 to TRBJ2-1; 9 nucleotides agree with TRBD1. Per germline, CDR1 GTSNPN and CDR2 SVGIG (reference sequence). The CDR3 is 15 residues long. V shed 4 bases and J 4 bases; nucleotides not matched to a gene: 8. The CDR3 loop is CAWIKRGTGYNEQFF. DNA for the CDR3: TGTGCCTGGATCAAAAGGGGGACAGGGTACAATGAGCAGTTCTTC.

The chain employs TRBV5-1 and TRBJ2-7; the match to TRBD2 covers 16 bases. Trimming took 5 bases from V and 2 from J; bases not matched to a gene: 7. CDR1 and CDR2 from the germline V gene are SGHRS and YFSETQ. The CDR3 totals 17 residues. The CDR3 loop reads CASRTGTSGGGTYEQYF. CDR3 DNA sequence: TGCGCCAGCAGGACTGGGACTAGCGGGGGGGGCACCTACGAGCAGTACTTC. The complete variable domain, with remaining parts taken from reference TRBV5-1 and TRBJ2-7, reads KAGVTQTPRYLIKTRGQQVTLSCSPISGHRSVSWYQQTPGQGLQFLFEYFSETQRNKGNFPGRFSGRQFSNSRSEMNVSTLELGDSALYLCASRTGTSGGGTYEQYFGPGTRLTVT.

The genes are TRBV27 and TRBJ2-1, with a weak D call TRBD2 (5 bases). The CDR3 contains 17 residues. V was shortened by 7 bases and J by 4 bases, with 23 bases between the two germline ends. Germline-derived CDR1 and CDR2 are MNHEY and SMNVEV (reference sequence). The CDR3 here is CASMGTSRGLLYNEQFF. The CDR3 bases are TGTGCCAGCATGGGTACAAGTCGAGGGCTCTTATACAATGAGCAGTTCTTC.